This paragraph covers one T cell receptor (beta chain) sequence. Germline V CDR1 and CDR2: LGHDT, YNNKEL (reference sequence). Between the trimmed V and J ends, which lost 4 bases and 8 bases, there was a span of 14 bases. This CDR3 contains 13 residues. This entry comes from a study of blood T cell repertoires in COVID-19. As for the study in general: COVID-19 samples from acute and convalescent phases originated in the United States, Italy and Spain. The cDNA or gDNA used as material had been derived from T cells, B-cell-depleted T cells, or PBMCs.

One Seattle source followed patients from active infection through their disease course. Under the authors' procedure: Counts of nucleated cells, estimated from reference gene primer amplification, were obtained. Sequencing was performed with immunoSEQ multiplex PCR; in TCRdb, only in-frame clones are kept and a portion is missing. V, J and clone size derive from that table, while D and trimming were established from the DNA sequence. The repertoire holds approximately 500,000 clones, with 75% to 90% as singletons. This receptor was identified in a young man with COVID-19, enrolled during active disease. V usage is TRBV3-1 (or the pseudogene TRBV3-2) and J usage is TRBJ1-2, with D possibly TRBD1 on 6 matching bases. The sample consisted of peripheral blood. The CDR3 reads CASSLGQSRGYTF. The CDR3 nucleotides are TGTGCCAGCAGCCTCGGACAGTCTCGGGGCTACACCTTC.